Listed below are T cell receptor beta chains from one sample, sequenced in a study of shared clonotypes between healthy human individuals. Sequencing was performed with immunoSEQ multiplex PCR; in TCRdb, only in-frame clones are kept and a portion is missing. The sample carries approximately 980,000 clones, about three quarters recorded once. The sample comprised memory CD4+ T cells sorted from blood. The receptors come from a man younger than 35 in good health. CDR3s include the opening cysteine and the closing phenylalanine or tryptophan. The order of the fields is V gene, D gene, clone size, J gene, CDR3 protein, CDR3 DNA. The D gene is left open where the match is weak. Clone size is given for some rows only: seen once, a few or many times, or a class if the clone is expanded.

V gene: TRBV18
D gene: NA
clone size: once
J gene: TRBJ2-7
CDR3 protein: CASSPSGGSYEQYF
CDR3 DNA: TGTGCCAGCTCACCGAGTGGGGGATCCTACGAGCAGTACTTC

V gene: TRBV30
D gene: NA
clone size: NA
J gene: TRBJ1-2
CDR3 protein: CARVRHLTHTF
CDR3 DNA: TGTGCCAGGGTACGGCACTTAACCCACACCTTC

V gene: TRBV7-8
D gene: TRBD1
clone size: once
J gene: TRBJ2-2
CDR3 protein: CASRTGQGGTGELFF
CDR3 DNA: TGTGCCAGCAGGACCGGACAGGGAGGCACCGGGGAGCTGTTTTTT

V gene: TRBV10-3
D gene: NA
clone size: once
J gene: TRBJ2-1
CDR3 protein: CAIGEYNEQFF
CDR3 DNA: TGTGCCATCGGGGAGTACAATGAGCAGTTCTTC

V gene: TRBV29-1
D gene: NA
clone size: once
J gene: TRBJ2-3
CDR3 protein: CSVEKREATDTQYF
CDR3 DNA: TGCAGCGTTGAAAAGCGTGAGGCCACAGATACGCAGTATTTT

V gene: TRBV18
D gene: NA
clone size: NA
J gene: TRBJ2-5
CDR3 protein: CASSPWGQGLETQYF
CDR3 DNA: TGTGCCAGCTCACCATGGGGCCAGGGGCTAGAGACCCAGTACTTC

V gene: TRBV7-7
D gene: NA
clone size: NA
J gene: TRBJ2-2
CDR3 protein: CASSPFDGELFF
CDR3 DNA: TGTGCTAGCAGCCCATTCGACGGGGAGCTGTTTTTT

V gene: TRBV29-1
D gene: TRBD1
clone size: NA
J gene: TRBJ1-2
CDR3 protein: CSTWTGDYGYTF
CDR3 DNA: TGCAGCACGTGGACAGGGGACTATGGCTACACCTTC

V gene: TRBV29-1
D gene: TRBD1
clone size: NA
J gene: TRBJ1-2
CDR3 protein: CSVSAKQGASGYTF
CDR3 DNA: TGCAGCGTTAGCGCCAAACAGGGGGCGTCCGGCTACACCTTC

V gene: TRBV28
D gene: NA
clone size: NA
J gene: TRBJ2-3
CDR3 protein: CASSPGTYRTDTQYF
CDR3 DNA: TGTGCCAGCAGTCCCGGGACTTACCGCACAGATACGCAGTATTTT

V gene: TRBV2
D gene: TRBD1
clone size: NA
J gene: TRBJ1-1
CDR3 protein: CASSAALGQGNTEAFF
CDR3 DNA: TGTGCCAGCAGTGCGGCCCTTGGACAGGGGAACACTGAAGCTTTCTTT

V gene: TRBV4-2
D gene: NA
clone size: few
J gene: TRBJ1-1
CDR3 protein: CASSQVTWAGLMNTEAFF
CDR3 DNA: TGTGCCAGCAGCCAAGTCACCTGGGCAGGGTTAATGAACACTGAAGCTTTCTTT

V gene: TRBV5-1
D gene: TRBD1
clone size: few
J gene: TRBJ2-3
CDR3 protein: CASSRTGATDTQYF
CDR3 DNA: TGCGCCAGCAGCCGTACAGGGGCCACAGATACGCAGTATTTT

V gene: TRBV29-1
D gene: NA
clone size: NA
J gene: TRBJ2-5
CDR3 protein: CSAGDFQETQYF
CDR3 DNA: TGCAGCGCCGGGGACTTTCAAGAGACCCAGTACTTC

V gene: TRBV6-5
D gene: NA
clone size: NA
J gene: TRBJ2-1
CDR3 protein: CASSVEAPGNNEQFF
CDR3 DNA: TGTGCCAGCAGTGTGGAGGCCCCGGGGAACAATGAGCAGTTCTTC

V gene: TRBV15
D gene: TRBD1
clone size: NA
J gene: TRBJ1-2
CDR3 protein: CATSRRRGQNYGYTF
CDR3 DNA: TGTGCCACCAGCAGGCGGAGGGGACAGAACTATGGCTACACCTTC

V gene: TRBV7-2
D gene: NA
clone size: NA
J gene: TRBJ2-1
CDR3 protein: CASTPGNEQFF
CDR3 DNA: TGTGCCAGCACCCCGGGGAATGAGCAGTTCTTC

V gene: TRBV11-3
D gene: TRBD1
clone size: once
J gene: TRBJ2-1
CDR3 protein: CASSTGTAPYNEQFF
CDR3 DNA: TGTGCCAGCAGCACAGGGACAGCTCCTTACAATGAGCAGTTCTTC

V gene: TRBV7-9
D gene: TRBD2
clone size: few
J gene: TRBJ2-2
CDR3 protein: CASSWTSGATGELFF
CDR3 DNA: TGTGCCAGCAGCTGGACTAGCGGGGCCACCGGGGAGCTGTTTTTT

V gene: TRBV5-6
D gene: TRBD2
clone size: NA
J gene: TRBJ2-7
CDR3 protein: CASSLSGTSAYEQYF
CDR3 DNA: TGTGCCAGCAGCCTATCCGGGACTAGCGCGTACGAGCAGTACTTC

V gene: TRBV10-3
D gene: TRBD2
clone size: NA
J gene: TRBJ2-7
CDR3 protein: CAISTGTSGSYEQYF
CDR3 DNA: TGTGCCATCAGCACCGGGACTAGCGGGAGCTACGAGCAGTACTTC

V gene: TRBV11-2
D gene: NA
clone size: NA
J gene: TRBJ2-3
CDR3 protein: CASSLERTDTQYF
CDR3 DNA: TGTGCCAGCAGCTTAGAACGCACAGATACGCAGTATTTT

V gene: TRBV30
D gene: TRBD1
clone size: NA
J gene: TRBJ1-1
CDR3 protein: CAWSVQGSTEAFF
CDR3 DNA: TGTGCCTGGAGTGTACAGGGGTCCACTGAAGCTTTCTTT

V gene: TRBV9
D gene: NA
clone size: NA
J gene: TRBJ1-6
CDR3 protein: CASSAGTGNSPLHF
CDR3 DNA: TGTGCCAGCAGCGCCGGAACAGGGAATTCACCCCTCCACTTT

V gene: TRBV28
D gene: NA
clone size: NA
J gene: TRBJ1-1
CDR3 protein: CASSSPLGTLNTEAFF
CDR3 DNA: TGTGCCAGCAGCTCCCCCCTGGGGACCTTAAACACTGAAGCTTTCTTT

V gene: TRBV5-1
D gene: NA
clone size: NA
J gene: TRBJ1-1
CDR3 protein: CASSLQGSTEAFF
CDR3 DNA: TGCGCCAGCAGCTTGCAGGGGTCCACTGAAGCTTTCTTT

V gene: TRBV6-1
D gene: NA
clone size: NA
J gene: TRBJ1-3
CDR3 protein: CASLPRSSGNTIYF
CDR3 DNA: TGTGCCAGCCTCCCGAGGAGCTCTGGAAACACCATATATTTT

V gene: TRBV5-6
D gene: NA
clone size: NA
J gene: TRBJ1-6
CDR3 protein: CASSEGPASPLHF
CDR3 DNA: TGTGCCAGCAGCGAGGGACCGGCTTCACCCCTCCACTTT

V gene: TRBV5-1
D gene: NA
clone size: NA
J gene: TRBJ2-3
CDR3 protein: CASSLSFSDTQYF
CDR3 DNA: TGCGCCAGCAGCTTGTCTTTCTCAGATACGCAGTATTTT

V gene: TRBV5-1
D gene: NA
clone size: many
J gene: TRBJ2-7
CDR3 protein: CASSPLKTFLTSYEQYF
CDR3 DNA: TGCGCCAGCAGCCCCCTAAAAACCTTTCTTACCTCCTACGAGCAGTACTTC

V gene: TRBV5-5
D gene: TRBD1
clone size: NA
J gene: TRBJ1-2
CDR3 protein: CASSLAVGTGDGYTF
CDR3 DNA: TGTGCCAGCAGCTTGGCCGTTGGGACAGGGGATGGCTACACCTTC

V gene: TRBV10-3
D gene: NA
clone size: few
J gene: TRBJ1-1
CDR3 protein: CAISESGTGAFF
CDR3 DNA: TGTGCCATCAGTGAATCCGGGACGGGGGCTTTCTTT

V gene: TRBV5-1
D gene: TRBD1
clone size: NA
J gene: TRBJ1-6
CDR3 protein: CASSLQGSLNSPLHF
CDR3 DNA: TGCGCCAGCAGTTTACAGGGGTCCCTTAATTCACCCCTCCACTTT

V gene: TRBV2
D gene: NA
clone size: NA
J gene: TRBJ1-6
CDR3 protein: CASSHKQGSPSPLHF
CDR3 DNA: TGTGCCAGCAGCCACAAACAGGGATCTCCGTCACCCCTCCACTTT